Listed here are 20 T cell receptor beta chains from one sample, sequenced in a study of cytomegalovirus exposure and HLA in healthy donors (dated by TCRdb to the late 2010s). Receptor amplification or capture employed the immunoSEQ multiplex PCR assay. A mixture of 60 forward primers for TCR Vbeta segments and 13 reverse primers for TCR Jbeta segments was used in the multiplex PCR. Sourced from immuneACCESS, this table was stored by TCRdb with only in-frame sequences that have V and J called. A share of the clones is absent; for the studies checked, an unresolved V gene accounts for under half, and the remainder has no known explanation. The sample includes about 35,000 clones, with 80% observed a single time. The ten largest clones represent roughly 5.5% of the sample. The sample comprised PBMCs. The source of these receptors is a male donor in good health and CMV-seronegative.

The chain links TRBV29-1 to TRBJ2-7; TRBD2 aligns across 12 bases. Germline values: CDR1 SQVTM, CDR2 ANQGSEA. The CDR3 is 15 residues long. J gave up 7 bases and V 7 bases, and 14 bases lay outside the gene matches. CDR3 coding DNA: TGCAGCGCCCGGTTGGGACTAGCGGGTAAAGGTGAGCAGTACTTC. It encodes CSARLGLAGKGEQYF.

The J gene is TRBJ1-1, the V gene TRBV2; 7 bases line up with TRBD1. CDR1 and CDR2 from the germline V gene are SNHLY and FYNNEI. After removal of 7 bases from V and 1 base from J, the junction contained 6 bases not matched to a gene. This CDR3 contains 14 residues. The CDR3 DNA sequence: TGTGCCAGCACTCGGGACAGACCGAACACTGAAGCTTTCTTT. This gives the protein CASTRDRPNTEAFF. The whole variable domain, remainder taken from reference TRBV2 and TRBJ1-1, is EPEVTQTPSHQVTQMGQEVILRCVPISNHLYFYWYRQILGQKVEFLVSFYNNEISEKSEIFDDQFSVERPDGSNFTLKIRSTKLEDSAMYFCASTRDRPNTEAFFGQGTRLTVV.

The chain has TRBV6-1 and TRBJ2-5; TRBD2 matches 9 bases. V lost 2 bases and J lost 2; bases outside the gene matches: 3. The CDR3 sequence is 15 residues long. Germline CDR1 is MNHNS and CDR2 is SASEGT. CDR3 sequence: CASSEISGGQETQYF. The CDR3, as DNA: TGTGCCAGCAGTGAAATAAGCGGGGGGCAAGAGACCCAGTACTTC.

The CDR3 sequence is CASSLGGTGRSYTF. The CDR3 nucleotides are TGTGCCAGCAGCTTGGGAGGGACAGGGCGGAGCTACACCTTC. The chain carries TRBV5-5 and TRBJ1-2, with 9 bases fitting TRBD1. Per germline, CDR1 SGHKS and CDR2 YYEKEE (reference sequence). CDR3 size: 14 residues. The V segment lost 0 bases and the J segment 9 bases; nucleotides outside the gene matches: 6.

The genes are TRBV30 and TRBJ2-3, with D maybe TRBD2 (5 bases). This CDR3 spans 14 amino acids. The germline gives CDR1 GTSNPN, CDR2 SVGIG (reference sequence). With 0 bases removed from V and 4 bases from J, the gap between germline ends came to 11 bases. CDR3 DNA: TGTGCCTGGAGTGTAAATACTAGGGCAGATACGCAGTATTTT. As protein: CAWSVNTRADTQYF.

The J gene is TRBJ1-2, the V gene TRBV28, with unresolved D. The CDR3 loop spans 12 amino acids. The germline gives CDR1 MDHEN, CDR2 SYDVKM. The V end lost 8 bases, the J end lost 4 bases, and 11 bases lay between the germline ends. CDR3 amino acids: CASGEEGYGYTF. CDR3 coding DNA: TGTGCCAGCGGAGAGGAAGGCTATGGCTACACCTTC.

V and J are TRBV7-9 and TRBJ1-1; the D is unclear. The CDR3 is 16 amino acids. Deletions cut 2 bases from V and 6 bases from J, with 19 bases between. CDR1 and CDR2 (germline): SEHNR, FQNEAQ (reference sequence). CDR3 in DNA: TGTGCCAGCAGCTTATCCCCAACCGGGGTTGGCGCTGAAGCTTTCTTT. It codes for CASSLSPTGVGAEAFF.

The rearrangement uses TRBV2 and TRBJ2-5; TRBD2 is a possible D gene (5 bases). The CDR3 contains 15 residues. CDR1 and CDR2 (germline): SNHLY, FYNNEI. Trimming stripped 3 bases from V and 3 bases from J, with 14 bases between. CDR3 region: CASSDPGLGEETQYF. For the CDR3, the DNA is TGTGCCAGCAGTGACCCCGGCCTGGGAGAAGAGACCCAGTACTTC.

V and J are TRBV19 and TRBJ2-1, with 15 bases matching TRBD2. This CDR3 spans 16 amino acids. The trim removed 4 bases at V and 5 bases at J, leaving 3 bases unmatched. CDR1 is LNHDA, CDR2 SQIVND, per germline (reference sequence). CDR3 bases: TGTGCCAGTAGTACCCGGACTAGCGGGAGGGACAATGAGCAGTTCTTC. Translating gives CASSTRTSGRDNEQFF. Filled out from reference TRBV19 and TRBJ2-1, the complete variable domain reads DGGITQSPKYLFRKEGQNVTLSCEQNLNHDAMYWYRQDPGQGLRLIYYSQIVNDFQKGDIAEGYSVSREKKESFPLTVTSAQKNPTAFYLCASSTRTSGRDNEQFFGPGTRLTVL.

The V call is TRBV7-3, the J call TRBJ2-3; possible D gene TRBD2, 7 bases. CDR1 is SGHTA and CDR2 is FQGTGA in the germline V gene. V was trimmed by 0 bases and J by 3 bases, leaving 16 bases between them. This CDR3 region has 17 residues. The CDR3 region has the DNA TGTGCCAGCAGCTTAACGTACCGGGGGGCCGGAACAGATACGCAGTATTTT. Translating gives CASSLTYRGAGTDTQYF.

The CDR3 DNA sequence: TGCAGCGTCCGACTAGCGGGAGACTACGAGCAGTACTTC. It yields the protein CSVRLAGDYEQYF. V and J are TRBV29-1 and TRBJ2-7, with 12 bases that match TRBD2. Trimming at V came to 6 bases and at J to 3 bases, leaving 3 bases not matched to a gene. The CDR3 runs to 13 residues. CDR1 and CDR2 (germline): SQVTM, ANQGSEA.

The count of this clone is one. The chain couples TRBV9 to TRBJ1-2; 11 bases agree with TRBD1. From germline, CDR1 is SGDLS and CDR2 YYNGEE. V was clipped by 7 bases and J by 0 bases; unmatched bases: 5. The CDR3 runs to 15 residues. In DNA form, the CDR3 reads TGTGCCAGCGGCTGGGACAGGGGGACTAACTATGGCTACACCTTC. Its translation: CASGWDRGTNYGYTF.

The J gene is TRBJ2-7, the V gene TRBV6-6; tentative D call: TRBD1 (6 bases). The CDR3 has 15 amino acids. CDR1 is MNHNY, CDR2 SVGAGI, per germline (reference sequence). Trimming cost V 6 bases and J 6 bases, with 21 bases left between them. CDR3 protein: CASSLYFRDTVEQYF. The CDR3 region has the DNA TGTGCCAGCAGCTTATATTTCCGGGACACCGTCGAGCAGTACTTC.

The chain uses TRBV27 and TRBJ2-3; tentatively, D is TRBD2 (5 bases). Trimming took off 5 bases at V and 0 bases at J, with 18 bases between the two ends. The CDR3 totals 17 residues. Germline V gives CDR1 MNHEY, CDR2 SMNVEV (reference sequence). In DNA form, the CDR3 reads TGTGCCAGCAGTCTTACCCGGACTGCCCGTAGCACAGATACGCAGTATTTT. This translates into CASSLTRTARSTDTQYF.

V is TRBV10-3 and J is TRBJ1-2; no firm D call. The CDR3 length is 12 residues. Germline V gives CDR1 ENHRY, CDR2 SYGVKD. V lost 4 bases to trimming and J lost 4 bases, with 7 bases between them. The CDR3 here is CAISAPTYGYTF. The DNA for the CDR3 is TGTGCCATCAGTGCCCCTACCTATGGCTACACCTTC.

The DNA for the CDR3 is TGCGCCAGCAGCCAGATGGGACTAGGCGCAAACATTCAGTACTTC. Protein product: CASSQMGLGANIQYF. The J gene is TRBJ2-4, the V gene TRBV4-1; 8 nucleotides agree with TRBD2. The CDR3 length is 15 residues. Germline trimming cut 3 bases from V and 6 bases from J; bases unmatched to any gene: 7. Germline V CDR1 and CDR2: MGHRA, YSYEKL.

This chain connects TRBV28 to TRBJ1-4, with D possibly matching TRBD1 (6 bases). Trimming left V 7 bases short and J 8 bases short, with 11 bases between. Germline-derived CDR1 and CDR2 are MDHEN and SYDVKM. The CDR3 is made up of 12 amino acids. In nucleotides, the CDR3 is TGTGCCAGCACCCAGCAGGGGGAAAAACTGTTTTTT. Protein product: CASTQQGEKLFF.

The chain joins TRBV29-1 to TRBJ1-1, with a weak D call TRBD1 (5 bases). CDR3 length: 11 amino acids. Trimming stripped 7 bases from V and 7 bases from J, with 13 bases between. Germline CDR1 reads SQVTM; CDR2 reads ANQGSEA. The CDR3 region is CSAGGVIEAFF. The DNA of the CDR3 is TGCAGCGCGGGAGGGGTTATTGAAGCTTTCTTT.

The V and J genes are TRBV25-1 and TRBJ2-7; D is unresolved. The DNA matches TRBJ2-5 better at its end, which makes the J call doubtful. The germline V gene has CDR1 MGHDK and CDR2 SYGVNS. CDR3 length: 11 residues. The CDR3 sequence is CATVGEETQYF. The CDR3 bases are TGTGCGACTGTCGGCGAAGAGACCCAGTACTTC.

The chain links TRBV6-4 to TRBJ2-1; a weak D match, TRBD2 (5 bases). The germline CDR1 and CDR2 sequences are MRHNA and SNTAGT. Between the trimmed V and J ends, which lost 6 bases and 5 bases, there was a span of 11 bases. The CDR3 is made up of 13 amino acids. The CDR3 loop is CASSELANNEQFF. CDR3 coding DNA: TGTGCCAGCAGCGAGCTAGCAAACAATGAGCAGTTCTTC.